This TCR beta chain derives from a study of cytomegalovirus exposure and HLA in healthy donors. To note about this clone: Its antigen is undetermined.

Sequenced by immunoSEQ multiplex PCR; TCRdb stores in-frame clones only, minus some. The data contain fewer than 150,000 clones, more than 85% of them singletons. Study-level findings and limits: Diagnosis of cytomegalovirus status made by the classifier reportedly showed high specificity and sensitivity. Rarity characterized most TCR sequences, yet some public TCRs appeared in many donors. The study put 150 or so TCR beta chains on its list as cytomegalovirus-associated.

The 120-subject validation cohort, separate from the approximately 670-subject first cohort, included the donors. The CDR3 has 15 residues. CDR1 and CDR2 from the germline V gene are SGHDT and YYEEEE. J lost 4 bases, V lost 4 bases, and 5 bases had no gene match. The chain employs TRBV5-6 and TRBJ2-1; 10 bases match TRBD2. This sequence originates from a man between 18 and 29 years old in good health and CMV-seropositive. The material sequenced was PBMCs. The CDR3 spells CASSPLAGVYNEQFF. CDR3 in DNA: TGTGCCAGCAGCCCTCTAGCGGGGGTATACAATGAGCAGTTCTTC.